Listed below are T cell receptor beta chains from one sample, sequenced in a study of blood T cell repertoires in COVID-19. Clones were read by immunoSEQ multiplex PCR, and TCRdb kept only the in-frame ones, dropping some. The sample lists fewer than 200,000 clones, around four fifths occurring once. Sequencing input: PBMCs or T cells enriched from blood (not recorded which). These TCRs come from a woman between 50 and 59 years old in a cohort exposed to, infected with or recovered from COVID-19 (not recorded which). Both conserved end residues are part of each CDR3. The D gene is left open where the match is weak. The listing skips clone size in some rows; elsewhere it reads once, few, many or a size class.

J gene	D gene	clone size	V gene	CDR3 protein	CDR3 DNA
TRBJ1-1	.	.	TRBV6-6	CASSTLTLNTEAFF	TGTGCCAGCAGTACGCTGACACTGAACACTGAAGCTTTCTTT
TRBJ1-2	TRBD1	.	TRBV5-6	CASSTPGTDYGYTF	TGTGCCAGCAGCACCCCCGGGACAGACTATGGCTACACCTTC
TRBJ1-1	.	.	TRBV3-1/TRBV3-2	CASSHHPQTTEAFF	TGTGCCAGCAGCCATCACCCCCAAACAACTGAAGCTTTCTTT
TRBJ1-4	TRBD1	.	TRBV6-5	CASRWTGENEKLFF	TGTGCCAGCAGATGGACAGGGGAAAATGAAAAACTGTTTTTT
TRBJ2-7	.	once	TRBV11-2	CASREGGYEQYF	TGTGCCAGCCGAGAGGGAGGCTACGAGCAGTACTTC
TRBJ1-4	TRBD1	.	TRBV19	CASSPGRGFTGEKLFF	TGTGCCAGTAGTCCTGGCAGGGGGTTCACGGGAGAAAAACTGTTTTTT
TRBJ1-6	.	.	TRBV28	CASRLQENNSPLHF	TGTGCCAGCAGGCTCCAGGAAAATAATTCACCCCTCCACTTT
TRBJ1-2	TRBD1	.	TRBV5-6	CASSLADRRNYGYTF	TGTGCCAGCAGCCTGGCGGACAGGAGAAACTATGGCTACACCTTC
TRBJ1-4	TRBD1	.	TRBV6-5	CASSKTGGGNEKLFF	TGTGCCAGCAGTAAGACAGGGGGCGGGAATGAAAAACTGTTTTTT
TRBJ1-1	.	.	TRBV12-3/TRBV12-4	CASSVTEAFF	TGTGCCAGCAGTGTAACTGAAGCTTTCTTT
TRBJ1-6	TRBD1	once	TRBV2	CASRGDRGYSPLHF	TGTGCCAGCAGGGGGGACAGGGGGTATTCACCCCTCCACTTT
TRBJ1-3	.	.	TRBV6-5	CASSYETGGPGNTIYF	TGTGCCAGCAGTTACGAAACGGGGGGCCCCGGAAACACCATATATTTT
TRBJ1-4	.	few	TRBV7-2	CASSLGTFGGINEKLFF	TGTGCCAGCAGCTTAGGGACGTTTGGGGGGATAAATGAAAAACTGTTTTTT
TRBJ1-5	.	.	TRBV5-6	CASSFSNQPQHF	TGTGCCAGCAGCTTCAGTAATCAGCCCCAGCATTTT
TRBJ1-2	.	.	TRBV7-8	CASSLENRNYGYTF	TGTGCCAGCAGCTTAGAGAACAGAAACTATGGCTACACCTTC
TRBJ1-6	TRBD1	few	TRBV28	CASSLLTGGSSPLHF	TGTGCCAGCAGTTTATTGACAGGGGGCAGTTCACCCCTCCACTTT
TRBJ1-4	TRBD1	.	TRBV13	CASSLRGQGGEKLFF	TGTGCCAGCAGCTTAAGGGGGCAGGGAGGCGAAAAACTGTTTTTT
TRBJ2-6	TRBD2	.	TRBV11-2	CASSLELISGFPSGANVLTF	TGTGCCAGCAGCTTAGAACTTATTAGCGGGTTTCCCTCTGGGGCCAACGTCCTGACTTTC
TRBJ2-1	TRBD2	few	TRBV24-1	CATSDFRGTSGGSSYNEQFF	TGTGCCACCAGTGATTTTAGGGGGACTAGCGGGGGGAGTTCCTACAATGAGCAGTTCTTC
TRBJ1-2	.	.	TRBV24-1	CATSEGLGDYTF	TGTGCCACCAGTGAGGGCTTGGGTGACTACACCTTC